This T cell receptor (beta chain) is drawn from a study of T cell changes during pregnancy in multiple sclerosis (dated by TCRdb to between 2017 and 2020). Study-wide context: The study looked at changes in the T cell repertoire across pregnancy in women with multiple sclerosis.

The CDR3 spans 12 residues, from the cysteine through the phenylalanine. The only DNA kept is the CDR3, 36 bases in frame from the first base. V has 4 bases trimmed and J has 11 bases trimmed; junction bases matching no gene number 6. CDR1 and CDR2, looked up from the germline V gene (reference sequence), are GTSNPN and SVGIG. Notes on this clone: No cognate antigen has been identified for it. No base quality information exists; no much larger clone differs at one position.

Receptors were amplified or captured by the immunoSEQ multiplex PCR assay. In TCRdb, the immuneACCESS table is reduced to in-frame sequences with V and J assigned. These tables do not hold every clone; where another copy was compared, an unresolved V gene accounts for under half, and the others remain unexplained. A total of 80,000 to 95,000 clones appear in this sample, 90% to 95% of them only once. The ten largest clones capture over 0.95% of the sample. The sample was peripheral blood, taken in the second trimester of pregnancy. The sequence is built from TRBV30 and TRBJ1-3, and TRBD1 matches 9 of the central bases. The origin of this receptor is a female donor with multiple sclerosis, enrolled in a pregnancy study. Here is the DNA: TGTGCCTGGACCAGACAGGGGGGTGCCATATATTTT. The translation is CAWTRQGGAIYF.